This TCR beta chain was recorded in a study of T cell changes during pregnancy in multiple sclerosis. Method: immunoSEQ multiplex PCR; TCRdb's copy keeps in-frame clones and lacks some. Of approximately 20,000 clones in the sample, over 85% were seen once. Germline V gene lookup returns CDR1 SEHNR and CDR2 FQNEAQ (reference sequence). The ends were cut back, 0 bases at V and 8 bases at J, with 8 bases in the middle. The CDR3 is 13 residues long. V usage is TRBV7-9 and J usage is TRBJ2-1; D is uncertain. Here the sequenced sample was CD8+ T cells from peripheral blood mononuclear cells, taken in the second trimester of pregnancy. The sequence was collected from a female donor in good health, enrolled as a control in a pregnancy study. The CDR3 DNA follows: TGTGCCAGCAGCTTAGCTGAGGTGGATGAGCAGTTCTTC. It specifies CASSLAEVDEQFF.